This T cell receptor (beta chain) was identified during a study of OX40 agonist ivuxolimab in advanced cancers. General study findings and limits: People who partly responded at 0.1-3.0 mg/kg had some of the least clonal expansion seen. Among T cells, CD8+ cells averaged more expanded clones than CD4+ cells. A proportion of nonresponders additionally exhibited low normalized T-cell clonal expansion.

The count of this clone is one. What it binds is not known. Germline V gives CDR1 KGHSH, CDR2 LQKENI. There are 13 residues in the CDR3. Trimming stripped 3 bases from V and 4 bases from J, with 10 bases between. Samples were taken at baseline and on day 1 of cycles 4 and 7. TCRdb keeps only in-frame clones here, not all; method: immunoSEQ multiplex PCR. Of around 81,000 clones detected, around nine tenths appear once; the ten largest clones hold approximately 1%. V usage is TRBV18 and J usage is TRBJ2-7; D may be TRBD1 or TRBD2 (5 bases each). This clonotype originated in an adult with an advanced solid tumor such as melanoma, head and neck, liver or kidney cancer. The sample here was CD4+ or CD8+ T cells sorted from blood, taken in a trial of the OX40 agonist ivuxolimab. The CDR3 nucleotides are TGTGCCAGCTCACCGGGACCGGGGTACGAGCAGTACTTC. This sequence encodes CASSPGPGYEQYF. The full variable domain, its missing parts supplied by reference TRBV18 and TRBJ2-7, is NAGVMQNPRHLVRRRGQEARLRCSPMKGHSHVYWYRQLPEEGLKFMVYLQKENIIDESGMPKERFSAEFPKEGPSILRIQQVVRGDSAAYFCASSPGPGYEQYFGPGTRLTVT.